A single sample gave rise to the 26 T cell receptor beta chains below, sequenced in a study of T cells in Graves' hyperthyroidism and ophthalmopathy. RNA transcripts served as the template for amplifying TCR beta CDR3 regions. In the first-round RT-PCR of the TCR CDR3, the HTBI primer set was used. In TCRdb, the multiplex PCR reads were re-called with MiXCR into one record per CDR3 protein. The repertoire holds around 690,000 distinct CDR3 sequences, roughly a sixth seen once, with about a sixth in the top ten. The sequenced material came from blood. These receptors were taken from a man aged 50 or older with Graves' hyperthyroidism.

This clonotype has a count of ten or more. This chain uses TRBV10-3 with TRBJ2-6, with TRBD2 as a possible D gene (7 bases). CDR1 is ENHRY, CDR2 SYGVKD, per germline. The CDR3 covers 17 residues. Trimming left V 5 bases short and J 0 bases short, with 14 bases between. The CDR3 sequence is CAISLGGAYSGANVLTF. In DNA form, the CDR3 reads TGTGCCATCAGTCTTGGGGGGGCATACTCTGGGGCCAACGTCCTGACTTTC.

CDR3 nucleotide sequence: TGTGCCAGCAGTTCGGACACCACGAACACTGAAGCTTTCTTT. It encodes CASSSDTTNTEAFF. The chain links TRBV6-5 to TRBJ1-1; a weak D match, TRBD1 (5 bases). Trimming stripped 4 bases from V and 1 base from J, with 10 bases between. CDR3 length: 14 residues. Germline V gene data show CDR1 as MNHEY and CDR2 as SVGAGI.

This chain joins TRBV19 and TRBJ2-1; D unclear. CDR1 is LNHDA, CDR2 SQIVND, per germline (reference sequence). Trimming removed 8 bases from V and 4 bases from J, with 15 bases in between. The CDR3 loop spans 14 amino acids. CDR3 DNA sequence: TGTGCCAGTGGCTTAGGTGGGCTTTACAATGAGCAGTTCTTC. Its protein is CASGLGGLYNEQFF.

This clonotype was found many times. The CDR3 loop reads CASSWTSGSGDTQYF. CDR3 in DNA: TGCGCCAGCAGCTGGACTAGCGGGAGTGGAGATACGCAGTATTTT. The chain is built from TRBV5-1 and TRBJ2-3; 13 bases line up with TRBD2. V lost 3 bases and J lost 5; bases outside the gene matches: 3. The CDR3 is 15 residues long. The germline CDR1 and CDR2 sequences are SGHRS and YFSETQ. The whole variable domain, remainder taken from reference TRBV5-1 and TRBJ2-3, is KAGVTQTPRYLIKTRGQQVTLSCSPISGHRSVSWYQQTPGQGLQFLFEYFSETQRNKGNFPGRFSGRQFSNSRSEMNVSTLELGDSALYLCASSWTSGSGDTQYFGPGTRLTVL.

At least ten counts were recorded for this clonotype. The J gene is TRBJ2-7, the V gene TRBV12-3 or TRBV12-4, with D perhaps assigned TRBD1 or TRBD2 (6 bases each). The CDR3 runs to 14 residues. V lost 4 bases and J 4 bases, leaving 14 bases between the germline ends. CDR3 residues: CASSSRPGAYEQYF. The CDR3 DNA is TGTGCCAGCAGTTCTAGACCGGGGGCTTACGAGCAGTACTTC.

On this clonotype itself: A much larger clone sits a single nucleotide away, making a read error possible. The rearrangement links TRBV12-3 or TRBV12-4 to TRBJ2-7, with TRBD1 matching over 8 bases. The CDR3 totals 15 residues. V shed 5 bases, J shed 7 bases, and the junction held 13 bases outside the gene matches. The CDR3 nucleotides are TGTGCCAGCAGTACCGGGACAGGATTCCCGTATGAGCAGTACTTC. This encodes CASSTGTGFPYEQYF.

V gene TRBV20-1 combines with J gene TRBJ1-5, with D possibly matching TRBD1 (5 bases). Trimming shortened V by 2 bases and J by 6 bases, and 14 bases separated the two germline ends. There are 14 residues in the CDR3. Germline loops: CDR1 DFQATT, CDR2 SNEGSKA (reference sequence). The CDR3 DNA sequence: TGCAGTGCTAGAACGGGGACCCCCCGTCAGCCCCAGCATTTT. It is translated as CSARTGTPRQPQHF.

The sample holds many counts of this clonotype. This rearrangement joins TRBV6-5 to TRBJ1-1; D perhaps matches TRBD1 (5 bases). The V end lost 0 bases, the J end lost 1 base, and 18 bases lay between the germline ends. The CDR3 totals 18 residues. CDR1 is MNHEY, CDR2 SVGAGI, per germline. CDR3 nucleotides: TGTGCCAGCAGTTACTCGATGGGGGGGGGGGAAAAGAACACTGAAGCTTTCTTT. Translated, it gives CASSYSMGGGEKNTEAFF.

Concerning this clonotype: A junction boundary mismatches the germline segment, possibly from a read error. The chain is built from TRBV7-2 and TRBJ2-6, with 7 bases aligning to TRBD2. The germline V gene encodes CDR1 SGHTA and CDR2 FQGNSA. CDR3 length equals 15 residues. CDR3: CASSAGVAGANALTF. CDR3 bases: TGTGCCAGCAGCGCGGGGGTCGCTGGGGCCAACGCCCTGACTTTC.

This clonotype was detected many times. The J gene is TRBJ2-5, the V gene TRBV7-3; 8 bases agree with TRBD2. Germline-derived CDR1 and CDR2 are SGHTA and FQGTGA. Trimming at V came to 5 bases and at J to 2 bases, leaving 7 bases not matched to a gene. The CDR3 covers 15 residues. CDR3 residues: CASSRGGGLQETQYF. CDR3 in DNA: TGTGCCAGCAGCCGGGGGGGGGGACTACAAGAGACCCAGTACTTC.

CDR3 DNA sequence: TGTGCCAGCAGCCAAGAGAGTGGACAGGGGTACAATGAGCAGTTCTTC. Protein product: CASSQESGQGYNEQFF. The V call is TRBV3-1, the J call TRBJ2-1; 9 bases are shared with TRBD1. This CDR3 spans 16 amino acids. Germline-derived CDR1 and CDR2 are LGHDT and YNNKEL (reference sequence). Trimming cost V 0 bases and J 4 bases; bases outside gene matches: 4.

This clonotype occurred many times. J is TRBJ1-1 and V is TRBV5-5; D call uncertain. Between the trimmed V and J ends, which lost 0 bases and 1 base, there was a span of 4 bases. CDR1 SGHKS and CDR2 YYEKEE come from the germline V gene (reference sequence). CDR3 length equals 13 residues. The DNA of the CDR3 is TGTGCCAGCAGCTTGGTGTGGAACACTGAAGCTTTCTTT. It encodes CASSLVWNTEAFF. Supplemented by reference TRBV5-5 and TRBJ1-1, the full variable domain reads DAGVTQSPTHLIKTRGQQVTLRCSPISGHKSVSWYQQVLGQGPQFIFQYYEKEERGRGNFPDRFSARQFPNYSSELNVNALLLGDSALYLCASSLVWNTEAFFGQGTRLTVV.

The gene calls are TRBV6-1 and TRBJ1-1; D gene unclear. The CDR3 has 14 amino acids. The germline V gene has CDR1 MNHNS and CDR2 SASEGT. V lost 10 bases to trimming and J lost 7 bases, with 22 bases between them. The CDR3 reads CATYNGRARFEAFF. In DNA form, the CDR3 reads TGTGCCACCTATAACGGGCGGGCCCGCTTTGAAGCTTTCTTT.

This clonotype appeared a few times. The chain joins TRBV18 to TRBJ1-5; 10 nucleotides match TRBD1. V lost 3 bases to trimming and J lost 5 bases; unmatched junction nucleotides: 7. This CDR3 is built from 16 residues. CDR1 and CDR2 from the germline V gene are KGHSH and LQKENI. Here the CDR3 reads CASSPDGTGVDQPQHF. The CDR3 DNA follows: TGTGCCAGCTCACCTGACGGGACAGGGGTGGATCAGCCCCAGCATTTT.

In this sample, this clonotype turned up many times. The rearrangement uses TRBV27 and TRBJ2-3; 9 bases are a match to TRBD2. The CDR3 sequence is 16 residues long. Germline assignment: CDR1 MNHEY and CDR2 SMNVEV (reference sequence). Trimming at V came to 8 bases and at J to 0 bases, leaving 9 bases not matched to a gene. This CDR3 is CASCQGTSISTDTQYF. The CDR3, as DNA: TGTGCCAGCTGTCAGGGGACTAGCATTAGCACAGATACGCAGTATTTT.

The chain is built from TRBV7-3 and TRBJ1-1, with unresolved D. The CDR3 covers 15 residues. CDR1 is SGHTA and CDR2 is FQGTGA in the germline V gene. V was trimmed by 5 bases and J by 1 base, leaving 14 bases between them. This CDR3 is CASSVDRVQNTEAFF. The CDR3 nucleotides are TGTGCCAGCAGCGTGGACCGAGTACAGAACACTGAAGCTTTCTTT.

The table lists this clonotype with a few counts. A junction boundary mismatches the germline segment, possibly from a read error. V is TRBV27 and J is TRBJ2-5; 14 positions match TRBD2. From germline, CDR1 is MNHEY and CDR2 SMNVEV (reference sequence). This CDR3 has 15 amino acids. CDR3 sequence: CASRGLAGEWETRYF. CDR3 nucleotides: TGTGCCAGCCGGGGACTAGCGGGAGAGTGGGAGACCCGGTACTTC.

This clonotype was detected ten times or more. V usage is TRBV7-2 and J usage is TRBJ2-3, with 7 bases aligning to TRBD1. This CDR3 is 14 amino acids long. V lost 3 bases to trimming and J lost 6 bases; unmatched junction nucleotides: 6. Germline CDR1 is SGHTA and CDR2 is FQGNSA. The CDR3 DNA is TGTGCCAGCAGCTTGACAGGGTCCTTGGATACGCAGTATTTT. Residues: CASSLTGSLDTQYF.

This clonotype has just a few counts. The gene calls are TRBV3-1 and TRBJ2-5; possibly TRBD1 for D (6 bases). CDR3 length: 15 residues. Trimming took 2 bases from V and 2 from J, leaving 12 bases between them. Germline V gives CDR1 LGHDT, CDR2 YNNKEL (reference sequence). The CDR3 region is CASSQPGHGQETQYF. DNA for the CDR3: TGTGCCAGCAGCCAACCGGGACACGGTCAAGAGACCCAGTACTTC.

This clonotype was detected only a few times. CDR3 bases: TGTGCCAGCAGCCATTTAGAAGGGACAGGGTCCAGCCTGGGCTACGAGCAGTACTTC. Residues: CASSHLEGTGSSLGYEQYF. The chain carries TRBV3-1 and TRBJ2-7, with 9 bases lining up with TRBD1. J was trimmed by 3 bases and V by 3 bases; bases with no gene match: 18. The CDR3 has 19 amino acids. CDR1 is LGHDT, CDR2 YNNKEL, per germline (reference sequence).

This clonotype occurred a few times. The J gene is TRBJ2-1, the V gene TRBV10-3; TRBD2 matches at 10 bases. The CDR3 has 17 residues. The trim removed 0 bases at V and 4 bases at J, leaving 6 bases unmatched. In germline, CDR1 is ENHRY, CDR2 SYGVKD. The CDR3 here is CAISESLGSGRYNEQFF. The CDR3 DNA reads TGTGCCATCAGTGAGTCGTTAGGTAGCGGGAGGTACAATGAGCAGTTCTTC.

J is TRBJ2-7 and V is TRBV7-2, with D perhaps TRBD1 (5 bases). Between the trimmed V and J ends, which lost 5 bases and 7 bases, there was a span of 15 bases. CDR3 length: 13 amino acids. The germline CDR1 and CDR2 sequences are SGHTA and FQGNSA. CDR3 nucleotides: TGTGCCAGCAGCCTACAGGAGTTCGAAGAGCAGTACTTC. Protein product: CASSLQEFEEQYF. Full variable domain (remainder filled in from reference TRBV7-2 and TRBJ2-7): GAGVSQSPSNKVTEKGKDVELRCDPISGHTALYWYRQSLGQGLEFLIYFQGNSAPDKSGLPSDRFSAERTGGSVSTLTIQRTQQEDSAVYLCASSLQEFEEQYFGPGTRLTVT.

DNA of the CDR3: TGTGCCAGCAGCTTGTCTGTCGAATCCTACGAGCAGTACTTC. It encodes CASSLSVESYEQYF. The V call is TRBV7-2, the J call TRBJ2-7; D ambiguous. With 3 bases removed from V and 1 base from J, the gap between germline ends came to 10 bases. CDR1 and CDR2 (germline): SGHTA, FQGNSA. The CDR3 runs 14 residues.

This clonotype has ten or more counts. This chain uses TRBV18 with TRBJ2-5; TRBD1 aligns across 12 bases. From germline, CDR1 is KGHSH and CDR2 LQKENI. The CDR3 contains 16 residues. Trimming cost V 2 bases and J 5 bases; bases outside gene matches: 6. CDR3 bases: TGTGCCAGCTCACCAAGGGACAGGGGGCGCCAGGAGACCCAGTACTTC. This gives the protein CASSPRDRGRQETQYF.

The chain carries TRBV7-3 and TRBJ2-1; tentative D call: TRBD2 (6 bases). This CDR3 is built from 17 residues. CDR1 is SGHTA, CDR2 FQGTGA, per germline. V was cut by 7 bases and J by 6 bases, with 25 bases left in between. CDR3 loop: CASNPRRGLGTLNEQFF. The CDR3 nucleotides read TGTGCCAGCAACCCACGAAGGGGTCTCGGGACTCTCAATGAGCAGTTCTTC.

Notes on this clonotype: A single base separates this from a much larger clone, so it may be a read error. Because the CDR3 is missing its conserved closing phenylalanine or tryptophan, this is likely a read error. J is TRBJ2-5 and V is TRBV6-2 or TRBV6-3, with a tentative D call TRBD2 (5 bases). This CDR3 region has 15 residues. V was trimmed by 5 bases and J by 3 bases, leaving 16 bases between them. Germline V gives CDR1 MNHEY, CDR2 SVGEGT. This chain's CDR3 is CASSPTELEKETQYL. The CDR3 bases are TGTGCCAGCAGTCCCACGGAACTAGAGAAAGAGACCCAGTACCTC.